Listed here are 21 T cell receptor beta chains from one sample, sequenced in a study of blood T cell repertoires in COVID-19 (TCRdb year 2020). Library method: the immunoSEQ multiplex PCR assay. TCRdb took this table from immuneACCESS and kept in-frame rearrangements with V and J called. Such tables lack part of the clones; where checked against another copy, unresolved V genes explain under half of the gap, and the rest is unexplained. The sample table lists roughly 290,000 clones, 80% to 90% of them with a count of one. Less than 2.5% of the sample comes from the top ten. The sequenced sample was PBMCs or T cells enriched from blood (not recorded which). These receptors originate from a man aged 30 to 39 who had recovered from COVID-19.

This clone has only a few counts. The chain is built from TRBV6-1 and TRBJ2-2; D is possibly TRBD2 (7 bases). The V gene's germline CDR1 is MNHNS and CDR2 SASEGT. V was pared by 3 bases and J by 5 bases, with 13 bases between. The CDR3 has 15 amino acids. The CDR3 reads CASSEWGGQTGELFF. The DNA for the CDR3 is TGTGCCAGCAGTGAGTGGGGGGGGCAGACCGGGGAGCTGTTTTTT.

The chain is built from TRBV4-1 and TRBJ1-4; tentative D call: TRBD1 (5 bases). The CDR3 consists of 12 residues. Trimming pared 3 bases from V and 11 bases from J, leaving 10 bases between. Germline loops: CDR1 MGHRA, CDR2 YSYEKL. CDR3 in amino acids: CASSQIGVKLFF. Written as DNA, the CDR3 is TGCGCCAGCAGCCAGATAGGGGTGAAACTGTTTTTT.

The CDR3 DNA sequence: TGTGCCAGCAGCCAAACGGGACAGGGGGTCCAGGGGAATCAGCCCCAGCATTTT. Amino acids: CASSQTGQGVQGNQPQHF. The chain carries TRBV4-2 and TRBJ1-5; TRBD1 agrees at 11 bases. CDR1 and CDR2 from the germline V gene are LGHNA and YNFKEQ. The V and J ends lost 2 bases and 4 bases, in that order; junction bases with no gene match: 10. This CDR3 is 18 amino acids long.

The chain combines TRBV27 with TRBJ1-2; 8 bases line up with TRBD1. Trimming removed 8 bases from V and 1 base from J; junction bases left unmatched: 6. The CDR3 is made up of 14 amino acids. Germline CDR1 MNHEY, CDR2 SMNVEV (reference sequence). DNA of the CDR3: TGTGCCAGCGCGAGACAGGGGATTAACTATGGCTACACCTTC. This codes for CASARQGINYGYTF.

The rearrangement uses TRBV9 and TRBJ2-2; 9 bases match TRBD1. The germline V gene encodes CDR1 SGDLS and CDR2 YYNGEE. After removal of 4 bases from V and 0 bases from J, the junction contained 4 bases not matched to a gene. The CDR3 loop spans 16 amino acids. CDR3 residues: CASSSRTGANTGELFF. CDR3 sequence (DNA): TGTGCCAGCAGCTCACGGACAGGGGCGAACACCGGGGAGCTGTTTTTT.

V gene TRBV9 combines with J gene TRBJ2-2, with TRBD2 matching 11 bases. V lost 3 bases to trimming and J lost 0 bases; unmatched junction nucleotides: 13. CDR1 and CDR2 from the germline V gene are SGDLS and YYNGEE. This CDR3 contains 20 residues. The CDR3 coding sequence is TGTGCCAGCAGCGGTGTTGGTAGCGGGGGGGCTAACTCGAACACCGGGGAGCTGTTTTTT. This gives the protein CASSGVGSGGANSNTGELFF.

The rearrangement uses TRBV9 and TRBJ2-1, with 8 bases fitting TRBD1. The CDR3 runs 15 residues. CDR1 and CDR2 from the germline V gene are SGDLS and YYNGEE. V dropped 4 bases and J dropped 1; count of bases not matched to a gene: 4. This chain's CDR3 is CASSNGQGSYNEQFF. For the CDR3, the DNA is TGTGCCAGCAGCAACGGACAGGGTTCCTACAATGAGCAGTTCTTC.

CDR3 sequence reads: CASSLSTGVTTEAFF. As DNA, the CDR3 is TGTGCCAGCAGCTTGAGTACAGGGGTGACCACTGAAGCTTTCTTT. The chain recombines TRBV5-6 with TRBJ1-1, with 7 bases lining up with TRBD1. This CDR3 comprises 15 residues. Germline CDR1 and CDR2: SGHDT and YYEEEE. V was pared by 1 base and J by 4 bases, with 7 bases of the junction left unmatched.

The V call is TRBV6-1, the J call TRBJ2-1; D remains ambiguous. CDR3 size: 13 residues. CDR1 MNHNS and CDR2 SASEGT come from the germline V gene. V lost 1 base and J lost 14, with 15 bases in between. CDR3: CASSEVAGPSKFF. The CDR3 region has the DNA TGTGCCAGCAGTGAAGTGGCAGGCCCGTCGAAGTTCTTC.

This CDR3 is CASREVGGPSDTQYF. The CDR3 DNA sequence: TGTGCCAGCCGGGAAGTCGGGGGGCCCTCAGATACGCAGTATTTT. The V gene is TRBV6-1, the J gene TRBJ2-3; TRBD2 is a possible D gene (7 bases). Germline V gene sequence: CDR1 MNHNS, CDR2 SASEGT. Trimming stripped 8 bases from V and 4 bases from J, with 19 bases between. CDR3 length: 15 residues.

The rearrangement links TRBV4-2 to TRBJ2-5; 8 bases agree with TRBD1. The CDR3 length is 14 residues. V lost 3 bases to trimming and J lost 6 bases; unmatched junction nucleotides: 6. Per germline, CDR1 LGHNA and CDR2 YNFKEQ. The CDR3 loop is CASSQSDRGQTQYF. Here the CDR3 DNA reads TGTGCCAGCAGCCAGTCAGACAGGGGTCAGACCCAGTACTTC.

The rearrangement joins TRBV3-1 (or the pseudogene TRBV3-2) to TRBJ1-1, with D possibly being TRBD1 (6 bases). V was trimmed by 2 bases and J by 0 bases, leaving 13 bases between them. This CDR3 has 16 amino acids. CDR1 is LGHDT, CDR2 YNNKEL, per germline (reference sequence). The CDR3 bases are TGTGCCAGCAGCCAACAATACTCAGGGGTGAACACTGAAGCTTTCTTT. Translating gives CASSQQYSGVNTEAFF.

The CDR3 spells CASNPDRTYGYTF. CDR3 nucleotides: TGTGCCAGCAACCCGGACAGGACCTATGGCTACACCTTC. The chain carries TRBV2 and TRBJ1-2, with TRBD1 matching 7 bases. Germline CDR1 reads SNHLY; CDR2 reads FYNNEI. J gave up 4 bases and V 7 bases, and 6 bases lay outside the gene matches. The CDR3 consists of 13 residues. The full variable domain, in which reference TRBV2 and TRBJ1-2 provide the parts outside the CDR3, is EPEVTQTPSHQVTQMGQEVILRCVPISNHLYFYWYRQILGQKVEFLVSFYNNEISEKSEIFDDQFSVERPDGSNFTLKIRSTKLEDSAMYFCASNPDRTYGYTFGSGTRLTVV.

The chain has TRBV11-2 and TRBJ1-1; possible D gene TRBD1, 6 bases. Germline V gene sequence: CDR1 SGHAT, CDR2 FQNNGV. CDR3 length equals 15 residues. V dropped 5 bases and J dropped 0 bases, with 13 bases sitting between them. CDR3: CASSPRGALNTEAFF. The CDR3 region has the DNA TGTGCCAGCAGCCCGCGGGGGGCCCTGAACACTGAAGCTTTCTTT.

This rearrangement joins TRBV5-4 to TRBJ1-2; D perhaps matches TRBD1 (5 bases). The V gene's germline CDR1 is SGHNT and CDR2 YYREEE (reference sequence). The CDR3 is 13 residues long. The germline V and J ends were trimmed by 1 base and 8 bases, with 12 bases remaining between them. CDR3 DNA sequence: TGTGCCAGCAGCTTGAGTGGGGCGGGAGGCTACACCTTC. Amino acid sequence: CASSLSGAGGYTF.

The gene calls are TRBV5-1 and TRBJ2-7; 15 bases align to TRBD2. The V gene's germline CDR1 is SGHRS and CDR2 YFSETQ. Trimming took 4 bases from V and 7 from J; bases not matched to a gene: 6. The CDR3 totals 15 residues. The CDR3 sequence: CASSTGLAGGREQYF. CDR3 sequence (DNA): TGCGCCAGCAGCACGGGACTAGCGGGGGGCCGGGAGCAGTACTTC.

This sequence joins TRBV7-3 and TRBJ2-3; D gene unclear. Trimming pared 1 base from V and 3 bases from J, leaving 8 bases between. Germline CDR1 and CDR2: SGHTA and FQGTGA. CDR3 length: 14 residues. The CDR3 nucleotides read TGTGCCAGCAGCTTAAGTGGCCCAACAGATACGCAGTATTTT. Translating it yields CASSLSGPTDTQYF. Based on the CDR3 plus reference TRBV7-3 and TRBJ2-3, the full variable domain is GAGVSQTPSNKVTEKGKYVELRCDPISGHTALYWYRQSLGQGPEFLIYFQGTGAADDSGLPNDRFFAVRPEGSVSTLKIQRTERGDSAVYLCASSLSGPTDTQYFGPGTRLTVL.

The chain uses TRBV27 and TRBJ2-1; D might be TRBD1 (5 bases). Germline lookup yields CDR1 MNHEY and CDR2 SMNVEV (reference sequence). The CDR3 is 13 residues long. V lost 6 bases and J lost 2, with 8 bases in between. CDR3 residues: CASRPGPYNEQFF. The DNA of the CDR3 is TGTGCCAGCAGGCCAGGGCCCTACAATGAGCAGTTCTTC.

The table lists this clone with a count of one. This sequence joins TRBV29-1 and TRBJ2-3, with 7 bases identical to TRBD1. The CDR3 has 14 amino acids. After removal of 5 bases from V and 4 bases from J, the junction contained 9 bases not matched to a gene. The germline V gene has CDR1 SQVTM and CDR2 ANQGSEA. CDR3 protein: CSVSQGLPSDTQYF. In nucleotides, the CDR3 is TGCAGCGTTTCACAGGGGCTCCCATCAGATACGCAGTATTTT.

The rearrangement uses TRBV19 and TRBJ1-4; D call uncertain. Germline values: CDR1 LNHDA, CDR2 SQIVND (reference sequence). The germline V and J ends were trimmed by 4 bases and 1 base, with 7 bases remaining between them. The CDR3 contains 14 residues. DNA of the CDR3: TGTGCCAGTAGTAGAGTCGGAACTAATGAAAAACTGTTTTTT. Translation gives CASSRVGTNEKLFF.

This clone was counted a few times. The chain is built from TRBV19 and TRBJ1-1; possible D gene TRBD1, 6 bases. CDR1 and CDR2 (germline): LNHDA, SQIVND (reference sequence). The CDR3 has 16 amino acids. V was trimmed by 10 bases and J by 0 bases, leaving 21 bases between them. CDR3 in amino acids: CATKYGQSHMNTEAFF. The CDR3 DNA sequence: TGTGCCACAAAGTACGGACAGTCTCACATGAACACTGAAGCTTTCTTT. Full variable domain (remainder filled in from reference TRBV19 and TRBJ1-1): DGGITQSPKYLFRKEGQNVTLSCEQNLNHDAMYWYRQDPGQGLRLIYYSQIVNDFQKGDIAEGYSVSREKKESFPLTVTSAQKNPTAFYLCATKYGQSHMNTEAFFGQGTRLTVV.